A single sample gave rise to the 22 T cell receptor beta chains below, sequenced in a study of identical twins. In TCRdb, the 5' RACE reads were re-called with MiXCR into one record per CDR3 protein. The table has over 500,000 distinct CDR3 sequences, about 20% seen once. The data also belong to a second study, concerning T cells expressing NK-cell markers.

Sequenced material: CD4+ T cells sorted from blood. The receptors here all came from a woman aged 18 to 35 in good health.

The genes are TRBV29-1 and TRBJ2-3; 7 nucleotides line up with TRBD1. CDR1 is SQVTM and CDR2 is ANQGSEA in the germline V gene. This CDR3 spans 14 amino acids. Trimming cost V 4 bases and J 3 bases; bases outside gene matches: 7. The CDR3 DNA sequence: TGCAGCGTTGGTATCACGGGACAGACAGATACGCAGTATTTT. Translation: CSVGITGQTDTQYF.

This clonotype has at least ten counts. One end of the junction varies from germline; a read error may be responsible. The gene calls are TRBV12-3 or TRBV12-4 and TRBJ2-1, with D perhaps TRBD2 (6 bases). There are 13 residues in the CDR3. The CDR3 loop reads CASRTGALEGEVF. CDR3 sequence (DNA): TGTGCCAGCAGAACCGGGGCCTTGGAGGGAGAGGTCTTC.

The chain recombines TRBV7-8 with TRBJ2-2, with TRBD2 identical over 8 bases. This CDR3 region has 15 residues. Germline CDR1 is SGHVS and CDR2 is FQNEAQ. J was trimmed by 1 base and V by 5 bases; bases with no gene match: 3. The CDR3 sequence is CASSLSGMNTGELFF. The CDR3 DNA reads as TGTGCCAGCAGCCTTAGCGGGATGAACACCGGGGAGCTGTTTTTT.

The V and J genes are TRBV5-6 and TRBJ2-7, with D hard to call. Germline CDR1 SGHDT, CDR2 YYEEEE. With 9 bases removed from V and 7 bases from J, the gap between germline ends came to 26 bases. The CDR3 length is 15 residues. The CDR3 DNA follows: TGTGCCAACACGTATTGGTTGCGGCCGATTGTGGAGCAGTACTTC. Protein: CANTYWLRPIVEQYF.

This chain links TRBV12-3 or TRBV12-4 with TRBJ1-2; D unresolved. Trimming left V 3 bases short and J 0 bases short, with 11 bases between. This CDR3 is built from 15 residues. The CDR3 DNA reads TGTGCCAGCAGTTTCGGGCAGATTGCTAACTATGGCTACACCTTC. This sequence encodes CASSFGQIANYGYTF.

This clonotype was seen more than once but under ten times. V usage is TRBV3-1 and J usage is TRBJ1-2; no firm D call. The CDR3 is made up of 15 amino acids. Trimming left V 1 base short and J 7 bases short, with 16 bases between. Germline CDR1 reads LGHDT; CDR2 reads YNNKEL (reference sequence). The CDR3 DNA follows: TGTGCCAGCAGCCAAGGGAGTTCACCTACTAGTGGCTACACCTTC. It encodes CASSQGSSPTSGYTF.

This clonotype was counted between two and nine times. V and J are TRBV9 and TRBJ2-6; TRBD2 matches 8 bases. The length of the CDR3 is 16 residues. With 0 bases clipped from V and 4 bases from J, the junction kept 3 bases outside the gene matches. Germline CDR1 is SGDLS and CDR2 is YYNGEE. The CDR3 loop is CASSVGAGAGANVLTF. The CDR3 DNA is TGTGCCAGCAGCGTAGGAGCGGGAGCAGGGGCCAACGTCCTGACTTTC.

This clonotype was picked up a small number of times. V gene TRBV20-1 combines with J gene TRBJ2-1; D remains unclear. Germline CDR1 DFQATT, CDR2 SNEGSKA (reference sequence). V was pared by 2 bases and J by 0 bases, with 14 bases between. This CDR3 spans 16 amino acids. Here the CDR3 reads CSARPVEFYSYNEQFF. The CDR3 nucleotides read TGCAGTGCTAGACCCGTGGAATTCTACTCCTACAATGAGCAGTTCTTC.

V gene TRBV10-1 combines with J gene TRBJ2-2, with no clear D. Germline-derived CDR1 and CDR2 are WNHNN and SYGVQD (reference sequence). The CDR3 contains 11 residues. With 8 bases removed from V and 5 bases from J, the gap between germline ends came to 6 bases. CDR3 amino acids: CASGRTGELFF. DNA for the CDR3: TGCGCCAGCGGACGGACCGGGGAGCTGTTTTTT.

This clonotype was seen a few times. The V gene is TRBV3-1, the J gene TRBJ2-1, with 11 bases that match TRBD2. CDR1 LGHDT and CDR2 YNNKEL come from the germline V gene (reference sequence). The CDR3 length is 17 residues. V lost 2 bases and J lost 4; bases outside the gene matches: 7. The DNA of the CDR3 is TGTGCCAGCAGCCAAAAAGACTCTAGCGGGGGGTACAATGAGCAGTTCTTC. Protein product: CASSQKDSSGGYNEQFF.

This clonotype occurred many times. This chain joins TRBV7-2 and TRBJ2-5; tentative D call: TRBD2 (6 bases). Germline assignment: CDR1 SGHTA and CDR2 FQGNSA. The V and J ends lost 6 bases and 4 bases respectively, with 15 bases between them. The CDR3 has 14 residues. The CDR3: CASRVSRAGETQYF. The CDR3 DNA sequence: TGTGCCAGCAGGGTGTCCCGAGCGGGAGAGACCCAGTACTTC.

This clonotype has a handful of counts. The chain is built from TRBV7-9 and TRBJ2-1; no reliable D call. The CDR3 contains 13 residues. Looked up from germline, CDR1 is SEHNR and CDR2 is FQNEAQ (reference sequence). V dropped 1 base and J dropped 7 bases, with 8 bases sitting between them. Here the CDR3 reads CASSLEKSNEQFF. The CDR3 DNA reads TGTGCCAGCAGCTTAGAGAAATCTAATGAGCAGTTCTTC.

This chain joins TRBV5-5 and TRBJ1-5; the D is unclear. In germline, CDR1 is SGHKS, CDR2 YYEKEE (reference sequence). This CDR3 has 12 residues. Trimming pared 2 bases from V and 6 bases from J, leaving 6 bases between. The CDR3 protein is CASSFNSQPQHF. The CDR3 bases are TGTGCCAGCAGCTTTAACAGTCAGCCCCAGCATTTT.

This clonotype occurred a few times. The genes are TRBV3-1 and TRBJ2-1; D not resolved. This CDR3 has 14 amino acids. Germline CDR1 is LGHDT and CDR2 is YNNKEL (reference sequence). Trimming left V 1 base short and J 9 bases short, with 13 bases between. In DNA form, the CDR3 reads TGTGCCAGCAGCCAAGTGACCCCGGGCGGTGAGCAGTTCTTC. This codes for CASSQVTPGGEQFF.

V usage is TRBV28 and J usage is TRBJ2-7; D may be TRBD1 or TRBD2 (5 bases each). CDR1 MDHEN and CDR2 SYDVKM come from the germline V gene. Trimming shortened V by 9 bases and J by 7 bases, and 19 bases separated the two germline ends. This CDR3 region has 13 residues. For the CDR3, the DNA is TGTGCCAGTTGGGACCTCCGTCTCGGGGAGCAGTACTTC. Translation gives CASWDLRLGEQYF. Full variable domain (remainder filled in from reference TRBV28 and TRBJ2-7): DVKVTQSSRYLVKRTGEKVFLECVQDMDHENMFWYRQDPGLGLRLIYFSYDVKMKEKGDIPEGYSVSREKKERFSLILESASTNQTSMYLCASWDLRLGEQYFGPGTRLTVT.

V gene TRBV4-2 combines with J gene TRBJ2-3, with a tentative D call TRBD2 (6 bases). V was shortened by 1 base and J by 6 bases, with 14 bases between the two germline ends. The CDR3 is 15 amino acids. Germline V CDR1 and CDR2: LGHNA, YNFKEQ. The CDR3 DNA is TGTGCCAGCAGCCAAGCCGGGGGAGAATCCGATACGCAGTATTTT. Residues: CASSQAGGESDTQYF.

This clonotype has only a few counts. The V and J genes are TRBV6-6 and TRBJ1-3; D gene unclear. CDR1 is MNHNY, CDR2 SVGAGI, per germline (reference sequence). The CDR3 totals 13 residues. Trimming shortened V by 10 bases and J by 0 bases, and 10 bases separated the two germline ends. CDR3 bases: TGTGCCACAGACCGAGACTCTGGAAACACCATATATTTT. The encoded protein is CATDRDSGNTIYF.

The genes are TRBV7-2 and TRBJ2-5; 8 nucleotides agree with TRBD2. The CDR3 totals 16 residues. J lost 3 bases, V lost 5 bases, and 11 bases had no gene match. Germline V gene sequence: CDR1 SGHTA, CDR2 FQGNSA. CDR3 sequence reads: CASSPRIISGKETQYF. The CDR3 nucleotides read TGTGCCAGCAGCCCTCGGATTATTAGCGGGAAAGAGACCCAGTACTTC.

Only a few counts were recorded for this clonotype. The chain links TRBV20-1 to TRBJ1-1; 9 bases map to TRBD1. V was pared by 3 bases and J by 11 bases, with 10 bases of the junction left unmatched. Germline lookup yields CDR1 DFQATT and CDR2 SNEGSKA (reference sequence). The CDR3 length is 13 residues. The CDR3 spells CSASFRGQGRAFF. CDR3 DNA sequence: TGCAGTGCTAGTTTCCGCGGACAGGGGAGGGCTTTCTTT.

This clonotype occurred many times. The rearrangement uses TRBV12-3 or TRBV12-4 and TRBJ2-1; the match to TRBD2 covers 9 bases. The junction had 4 bases not matched to a gene; V was cut back by 2 bases and J by 2 bases. The CDR3 consists of 16 residues. CDR3 DNA: TGTGCCAGCAGTTTAATGCCTAGCGGGGCCTACAATGAGCAGTTCTTC. It codes for CASSLMPSGAYNEQFF.

This clonotype was detected only a few times. The chain uses TRBV27 and TRBJ1-2; weak D call: TRBD1 (6 bases). V was clipped by 5 bases and J by 12 bases, with 19 bases between them. The CDR3 runs 13 residues. Germline V gives CDR1 MNHEY, CDR2 SMNVEV (reference sequence). CDR3 loop: CASSVWDWGPHTF. The DNA for the CDR3 is TGTGCCAGCAGTGTTTGGGATTGGGGGCCTCACACCTTC.

This clonotype was counted at least ten times. The V call is TRBV5-1, the J call TRBJ1-1; D call uncertain. Deletions cut 0 bases from V and 5 bases from J, with 14 bases between. The CDR3 is 15 amino acids. Germline loops: CDR1 SGHRS, CDR2 YFSETQ. For the CDR3, the DNA is TGCGCCAGCAGCTTGGACGCGGGAAAAGGGACTGAAGCTTTCTTT. Amino acids: CASSLDAGKGTEAFF.